These T cell receptor beta chains were read from a single sample in a study of regulatory T cells in long-lasting Graves disease. Each CDR3 protein gets one entry after TCRdb re-called the multiplex PCR reads with MiXCR. The data hold over 350,000 distinct CDR3 sequences, with less than 25% observed a single time. The sample in question was peripheral blood mononuclear cells (PBMCs), obtained when the disease was refractory, from a patient treated with antithyroid drugs. These receptors were collected from a female donor with Graves disease. CDR3s include the opening cysteine and the closing phenylalanine or tryptophan. The D gene is left open where the match is weak. Size tells how often a clone was seen (once, few, many) or the class of an expanded clone, and some rows leave it out.

V: TRBV27
size: -
D: TRBD2
length: 17
J: TRBJ2-7
CDR3: CASSPKLAGLALWEQYF
DNA: TGTGCCAGCAGCCCGAAGTTGGCCGGACTAGCTCTTTGGGAGCAGTACTTC

V: TRBV7-9
size: -
D: TRBD1
length: 14
J: TRBJ1-5
CDR3: CASSSGQSNQPQHF
DNA: TGTGCCAGCAGCTCGGGACAGAGCAATCAGCCCCAGCATTTT

V: TRBV2
size: many
D: -
length: 12
J: TRBJ1-5
CDR3: CASTRSNQPQHF
DNA: TGTGCCAGCACGAGGAGCAATCAGCCCCAGCATTTT

V: TRBV15
size: -
D: -
length: 12
J: TRBJ2-2
CDR3: CATSTNTGELFF
DNA: TGTGCCACCAGCACAAACACCGGGGAGCTGTTTTTT

V: TRBV7-2
size: -
D: -
length: 15
J: TRBJ2-2
CDR3: CASSPDWQLVGELFF
DNA: TGTGCCAGCAGCCCAGACTGGCAATTAGTCGGGGAGCTGTTTTTT

V: TRBV6-1
size: few
D: -
length: 16
J: TRBJ2-7
CDR3: CASSPHDYPRSYEQYF
DNA: TGTGCCAGCAGTCCACACGATTATCCCAGGTCCTACGAGCAGTACTTC

V: TRBV6-5
size: few
D: -
length: 13
J: TRBJ2-2
CDR3: CASSYGGTEELFF
DNA: TGTGCCAGCAGTTACGGCGGGACCGAGGAGCTGTTTTTT

V: TRBV15
size: many
D: -
length: 14
J: TRBJ2-5
CDR3: CATSRLYGQETQYF
DNA: TGTGCCACCAGCAGACTATATGGGCAAGAGACCCAGTACTTC

V: TRBV7-2
size: few
D: -
length: 19
J: TRBJ1-5
CDR3: CASSLAPEKGFYSNQPQHF
DNA: TGTGCCAGCAGCTTAGCCCCCGAAAAAGGGTTCTATAGCAATCAGCCCCAGCATTTT

V: TRBV12-3/TRBV12-4
size: many
D: -
length: 17
J: TRBJ1-2
CDR3: CASSLGGGGFMGYGYTF
DNA: TGTGCCAGCAGTTTAGGTGGAGGTGGTTTCATGGGGTATGGCTACACCTTC

V: TRBV11-1
size: many
D: -
length: 13
J: TRBJ2-7
CDR3: CASSLGRFYEQYF
DNA: TGTGCCAGCAGCTTAGGCCGGTTCTACGAGCAGTACTTC

V: TRBV4-3
size: -
D: TRBD1
length: 15
J: TRBJ1-2
CDR3: CASSPSTGDYFGYTF
DNA: TGCGCCAGCAGCCCCTCGACAGGGGATTACTTTGGCTACACCTTC

V: TRBV6-5
size: many
D: TRBD2
length: 14
J: TRBJ2-7
CDR3: CASSYGSGTYEQYF
DNA: TGTGCCAGCAGTTATGGTAGCGGGACCTACGAGCAGTACTTC

V: TRBV7-2
size: few
D: -
length: 13
J: TRBJ2-7
CDR3: CASSLEMVYEQYF
DNA: TGTGCCAGCAGCTTAGAAATGGTCTACGAGCAGTACTTC

V: TRBV12-3/TRBV12-4
size: many
D: TRBD1
length: 13
J: TRBJ1-2
CDR3: CASRSGTAGGYTF
DNA: TGTGCCAGCAGAAGCGGGACAGCGGGGGGCTACACCTTC

V: TRBV7-9
size: -
D: -
length: 19
J: TRBJ2-5
CDR3: CASSLVPLAGRRERETQYF
DNA: TGTGCCAGCAGCTTAGTCCCCCTTGCGGGTCGTCGGGAGAGAGAGACCCAGTACTTC

V: TRBV7-3
size: few
D: TRBD1
length: 18
J: TRBJ1-4
CDR3: CASSLCLGIRGGRGRLFF
DNA: TGTGCCAGCAGCTTATGTTTGGGTATCAGGGGGGGACGCGGAAGGCTGTTTTTT

V: TRBV28
size: many
D: TRBD1
length: 13
J: TRBJ1-1
CDR3: CASSVTGFTEAFF
DNA: TGTGCCAGCAGTGTGACAGGGTTCACTGAAGCTTTCTTT

V: TRBV20-1
size: -
D: -
length: 12
J: TRBJ1-2
CDR3: CSARARESGYTF
DNA: TGCAGTGCCCGGGCCAGGGAAAGCGGCTACACCTTC

V: TRBV5-1
size: -
D: -
length: 15
J: TRBJ1-1
CDR3: CASSLAGTPGTEAFF
DNA: TGCGCCAGCAGCTTGGCCGGGACCCCGGGGACTGAAGCTTTCTTT

V: TRBV12-3/TRBV12-4
size: -
D: -
length: 13
J: TRBJ1-2
CDR3: CASSLQKLCGYTF
DNA: TGTGCCAGCAGTTTACAAAAACTCTGTGGCTACACCTTC

V: TRBV7-9
size: -
D: -
length: 14
J: TRBJ1-5
CDR3: CASSPDSGDQPQHF
DNA: TGTGCCAGCAGCCCGGACAGTGGCGATCAGCCCCAGCATTTT

V: TRBV19
size: few
D: -
length: 16
J: TRBJ2-5
CDR3: CASSIGFRRSGETQYF
DNA: TGTGCCAGTAGTATAGGATTCAGGCGCAGCGGGGAGACCCAGTACTTC

V: TRBV29-1
size: -
D: -
length: 13
J: TRBJ1-5
CDR3: CSVASGTGQPQHF
DNA: TGCAGCGTTGCATCCGGGACGGGCCAGCCCCAGCATTTT

V: TRBV27
size: few
D: -
length: 14
J: TRBJ2-7
CDR3: CASSLLGHSYEQYF
DNA: TGTGCCAGCAGTTTGTTGGGGCACAGCTACGAGCAGTACTTC

V: TRBV6-2/TRBV6-3
size: many
D: -
length: 13
J: TRBJ1-1
CDR3: CASFRQVSTEAFF
DNA: TGTGCCAGCTTTAGACAGGTCTCCACTGAAGCTTTCTTT

V: TRBV11-2
size: -
D: -
length: 14
J: TRBJ2-7
CDR3: CASSLPGFPYEQYF
DNA: TGTGCCAGCAGCTTACCGGGTTTTCCCTACGAGCAGTACTTC

V: TRBV2
size: many
D: TRBD2
length: 14
J: TRBJ2-2
CDR3: CASSGSGWTGELFF
DNA: TGTGCCAGCAGTGGTAGCGGGTGGACCGGGGAGCTGTTTTTT